These 3 T cell receptor beta chains were sequenced from one sample in a study of blood T cell repertoires in COVID-19. TCRdb keeps only in-frame clones here, not all; method: immunoSEQ multiplex PCR. The table has some 100,000 clones, more than 75% seen once. Specimen: peripheral blood. The receptors were sampled from a human donor in a cohort sampled during active COVID-19.

The chain combines TRBV3-1 (or the pseudogene TRBV3-2) with TRBJ2-3; 10 bases match TRBD2. Germline values: CDR1 LGHDT, CDR2 YNNKEL (reference sequence). With 3 bases clipped from V and 8 bases from J, the junction kept 5 bases outside the gene matches. The CDR3 runs 14 residues. The CDR3 nucleotides read TGTGCCAGCAGCCATCTCAGCGGGAGGGGTACGCAGTATTTT. Translated: CASSHLSGRGTQYF.

DNA of the CDR3: TGTGCCAGCAGCTTAACAGGGAAAACCTACGAGCAGTACTTC. Its protein product is CASSLTGKTYEQYF. V gene TRBV7-8 combines with J gene TRBJ2-7; TRBD1 is a possible D gene (6 bases). The germline V and J ends were trimmed by 2 bases and 2 bases, with 10 bases remaining between them. Germline values: CDR1 SGHVS, CDR2 FQNEAQ. The CDR3 is 14 amino acids.

The V gene is TRBV12-3 or TRBV12-4, the J gene TRBJ2-2; tentative D call: TRBD1 (6 bases). The CDR3 has 13 amino acids. V was clipped by 6 bases and J by 3 bases, with 8 bases between them. The CDR3: CASRGQYTGELFF. CDR3 DNA sequence: TGTGCCAGCAGAGGACAGTACACCGGGGAGCTGTTTTTT.